Included here is one TCR beta chain sequence, with context. This specimen belongs to a study of memory CD4+ T cells and cytomegalovirus serostatus. The sort gate was single viable CD3+CD4+CD8-CD45RO+ cells for memory CD4+ T cells. This CDR3 is built from 14 residues. Germline V gives CDR1 MNHNY, CDR2 SVGAGI (reference sequence). V was shortened by 7 bases and J by 2 bases, with 9 bases between the two germline ends. Sequencing used immunoSEQ multiplex PCR; TCRdb keeps in-frame clones, though not all of them. The sample lists approximately 52,000 clones; roughly three quarters were seen once. The sample taken for sequencing was memory CD4+ T cells from blood. The chain uses TRBV6-6 and TRBJ1-6; TRBD1 might be the D (6 bases). This clonotype originated in an adult in good health and CMV-seronegative. CDR3: CASNQGPYNSPLHF. CDR3 nucleotides: TGTGCCAGCAACCAGGGGCCCTATAATTCACCCCTCCACTTT.